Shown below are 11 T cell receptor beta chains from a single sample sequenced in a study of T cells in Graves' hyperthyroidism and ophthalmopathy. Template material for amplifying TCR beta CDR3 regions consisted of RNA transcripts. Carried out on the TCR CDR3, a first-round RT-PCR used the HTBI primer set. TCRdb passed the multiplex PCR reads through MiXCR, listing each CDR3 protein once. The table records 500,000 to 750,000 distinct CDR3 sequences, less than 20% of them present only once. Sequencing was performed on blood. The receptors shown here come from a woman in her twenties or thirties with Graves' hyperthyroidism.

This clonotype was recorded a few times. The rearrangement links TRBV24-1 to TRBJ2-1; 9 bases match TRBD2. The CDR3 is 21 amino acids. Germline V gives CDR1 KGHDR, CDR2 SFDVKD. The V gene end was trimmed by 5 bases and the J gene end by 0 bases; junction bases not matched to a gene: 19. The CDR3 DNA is TGTGCCACCAGTGTCCCCATGGGTCGTGGCGGGAGGGCGAGCTCCTACAATGAGCAGTTCTTC. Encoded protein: CATSVPMGRGGRASSYNEQFF.

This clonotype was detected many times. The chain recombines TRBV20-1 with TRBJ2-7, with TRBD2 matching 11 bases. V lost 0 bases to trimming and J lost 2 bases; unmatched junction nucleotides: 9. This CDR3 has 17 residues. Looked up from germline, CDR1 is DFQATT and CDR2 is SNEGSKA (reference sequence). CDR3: CSARDIASGRRAYEQYF. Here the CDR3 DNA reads TGCAGTGCTAGAGATATAGCTAGCGGGAGGCGAGCCTACGAGCAGTACTTC.

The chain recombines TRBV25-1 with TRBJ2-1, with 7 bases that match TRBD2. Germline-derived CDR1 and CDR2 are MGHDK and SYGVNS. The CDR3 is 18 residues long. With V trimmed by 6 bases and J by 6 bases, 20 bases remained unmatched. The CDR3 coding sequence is TGTGCCAGCAGAACAAACGGCCTGGGGCGGGAGAACCCCAATGAGCAGTTCTTC. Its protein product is CASRTNGLGRENPNEQFF.

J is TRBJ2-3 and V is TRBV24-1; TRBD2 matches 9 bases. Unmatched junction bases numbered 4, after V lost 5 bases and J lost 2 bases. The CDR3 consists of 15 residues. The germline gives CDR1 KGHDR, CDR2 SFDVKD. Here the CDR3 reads CATSALAGTTDTQYF. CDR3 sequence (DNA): TGTGCCACCAGTGCCCTAGCGGGGACCACAGATACGCAGTATTTT.

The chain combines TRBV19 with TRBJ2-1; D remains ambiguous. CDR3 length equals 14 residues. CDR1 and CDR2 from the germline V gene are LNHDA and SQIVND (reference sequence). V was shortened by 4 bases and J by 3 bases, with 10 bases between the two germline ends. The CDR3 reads CASSSGNLYNEQFF. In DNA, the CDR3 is TGTGCCAGTAGTAGCGGAAACCTCTACAATGAGCAGTTCTTC. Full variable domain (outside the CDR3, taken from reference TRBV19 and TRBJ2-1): DGGITQSPKYLFRKEGQNVTLSCEQNLNHDAMYWYRQDPGQGLRLIYYSQIVNDFQKGDIAEGYSVSREKKESFPLTVTSAQKNPTAFYLCASSSGNLYNEQFFGPGTRLTVL.

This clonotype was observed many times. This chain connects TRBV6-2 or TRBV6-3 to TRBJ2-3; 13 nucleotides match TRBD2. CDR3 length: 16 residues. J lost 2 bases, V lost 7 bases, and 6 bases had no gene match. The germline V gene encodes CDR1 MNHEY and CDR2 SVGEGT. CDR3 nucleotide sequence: TGTGCCAGCACCGGGACTAGCGGGATTTACACAGATACGCAGTATTTT. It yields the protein CASTGTSGIYTDTQYF.

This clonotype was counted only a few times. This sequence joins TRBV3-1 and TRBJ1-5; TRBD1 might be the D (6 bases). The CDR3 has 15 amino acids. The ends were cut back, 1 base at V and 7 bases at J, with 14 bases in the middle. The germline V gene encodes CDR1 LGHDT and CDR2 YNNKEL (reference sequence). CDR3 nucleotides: TGTGCCAGCAGCCAAGCCGGCAGGGGAGGACAGCCCCAGCATTTT. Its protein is CASSQAGRGGQPQHF.

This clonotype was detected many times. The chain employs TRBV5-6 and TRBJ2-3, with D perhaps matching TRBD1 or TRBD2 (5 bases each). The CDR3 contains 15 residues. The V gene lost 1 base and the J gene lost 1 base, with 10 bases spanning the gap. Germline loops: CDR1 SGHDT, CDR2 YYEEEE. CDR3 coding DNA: TGTGCCAGCAGCTTGTGGGGGAGTCGCACAGATACGCAGTATTTT. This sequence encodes CASSLWGSRTDTQYF.

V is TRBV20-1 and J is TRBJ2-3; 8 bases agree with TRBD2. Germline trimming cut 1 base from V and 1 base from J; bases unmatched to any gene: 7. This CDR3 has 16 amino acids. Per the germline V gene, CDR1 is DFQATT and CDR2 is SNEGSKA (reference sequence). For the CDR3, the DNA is TGCAGTGCTAGAGGTCATAGCGGGATCGGCACAGATACGCAGTATTTT. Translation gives CSARGHSGIGTDTQYF.

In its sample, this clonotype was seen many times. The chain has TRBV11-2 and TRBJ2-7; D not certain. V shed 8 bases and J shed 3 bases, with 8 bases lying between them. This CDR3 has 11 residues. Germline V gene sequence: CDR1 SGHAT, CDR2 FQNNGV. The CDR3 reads CASADFYEQYF. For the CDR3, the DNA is TGTGCCAGCGCAGATTTCTACGAGCAGTACTTC.

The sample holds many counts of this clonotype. CDR3 coding DNA: TGCAGTGCTAGTGATCTAGCGTCTAGCTCCTACGAGCAGTACTTC. Protein sequence: CSASDLASSSYEQYF. The chain recombines TRBV20-1 with TRBJ2-7; D perhaps matches TRBD2 (6 bases). Trimming took 3 bases from V and 0 from J, leaving 15 bases between them. The CDR3 runs 15 residues. Germline V gene lookup returns CDR1 DFQATT and CDR2 SNEGSKA (reference sequence).